This TCR beta chain was profiled in a study of blood T cell repertoires in COVID-19. Study details: There were acute and convalescent COVID-19 samples, and they came from the United States, Italy and Spain.

The data were produced by immunoSEQ multiplex PCR, yet TCRdb's version contains in-frame clones alone and is incomplete. The repertoire has a few hundred thousand clones, roughly 91% of them found once; the top ten carry more than 7%. The CDR3 contains 14 residues. Germline V gives CDR1 PRHDT, CDR2 FYEKMQ (reference sequence). Trimming removed 5 bases at V and 0 bases at J, with 11 bases between. The material sequenced was PBMCs or T cells enriched from blood (not recorded which). This chain links TRBV13 with TRBJ2-7, with D possibly TRBD1 on 6 matching bases. The TCR comes from a man aged 30-40 years in a cohort exposed to, infected with or recovered from COVID-19 (not recorded which). CDR3 nucleotide sequence: TGTGCCAGCAGCCCGACAGGTGCCTCCTACGAGCAGTACTTC. This translates into CASSPTGASYEQYF.